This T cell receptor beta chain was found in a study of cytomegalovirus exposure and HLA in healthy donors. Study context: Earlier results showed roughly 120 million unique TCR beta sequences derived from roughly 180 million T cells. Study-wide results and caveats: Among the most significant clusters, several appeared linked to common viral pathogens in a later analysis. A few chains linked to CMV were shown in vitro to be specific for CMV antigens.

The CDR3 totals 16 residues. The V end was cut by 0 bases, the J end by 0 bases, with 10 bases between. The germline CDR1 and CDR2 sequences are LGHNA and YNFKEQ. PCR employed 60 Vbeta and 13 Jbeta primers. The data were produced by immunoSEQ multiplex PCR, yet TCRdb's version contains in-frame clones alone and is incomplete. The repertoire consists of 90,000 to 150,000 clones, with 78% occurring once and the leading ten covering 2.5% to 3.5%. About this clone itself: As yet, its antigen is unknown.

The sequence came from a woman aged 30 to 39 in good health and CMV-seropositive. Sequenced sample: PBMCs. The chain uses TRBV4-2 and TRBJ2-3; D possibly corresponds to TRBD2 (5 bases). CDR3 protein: CASSQERLTSTDTQYF. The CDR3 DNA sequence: TGTGCCAGCAGCCAAGAGCGACTAACAAGCACAGATACGCAGTATTTT.